A single T cell receptor beta chain is shown here with its context. The specificity of this receptor is unknown. Base qualities were left out, and no much larger clone turns up one base away. Using the deep immunoSEQ assay, multiplex PCR amplified TCR CDR3 regions from genomic DNA. For each cell subset, the extracted genomic DNA was distributed evenly across all wells of several immunoSEQ 96-well plates, and each plate served as one replicate. For sorted subsets, each replicate PCR was loaded with 200 ng genomic DNA, equivalent to approximately 33,000 T cell genomes. The purified libraries were quantified using a Qubit 3.0 fluorometer, sized with a Bioanalyzer 2100, and then quantified again using the KAPA Library Quantification kit. Each immunoSEQ 96-well plate was sequenced on its own single-read 150-cycle Illumina NextSeq 550 flow cell. The original pipeline was this. Because the immunoSEQ output included only junctional sequences and no quality scores, the filtering could not be the same as the filtering used for full-length reads. To assign V/J genes and CDR3, sequences were annotated using PyIR, a Python wrapper for IgBLAST v1.9, with IMGT germline references. Reads were removed for weak V/J assignments (E-value above 1e-6), missing CDR3, stop codons, out-of-frame junctions, or ambiguous translated residues. V3J clonotypes were defined by identical inferred V gene, J gene, and CDR3 amino acid sequence. Percentage overlap between repertoires was computed as shared unique clonotypes divided by the size of the smaller repertoire. Repertoire richness was assessed with RTK rarefaction, the Chao1 estimator, and Recon v2.1 estimates of unobserved clonotypes. For all TCRbeta clonotypes obtained by the gDNA method from several donors, generation probabilities were computed with OLGA. TCRdb holds this immuneACCESS table with in-frame rearrangements only. Some clones are missing; in checked studies, unresolved V genes explain under half, and the rest has no known cause. Clone size and V and J calls were adopted from that table, with D and trimming inferred from the DNA. The sample data list about 800,000 clones, and 96% of these were observed just once. The top ten clonotypes cover under 0.3% of the sample.

This record belongs to a study of shared clonotypes between healthy human individuals (TCRdb year 2020). Background on the whole study: The cohort included a few men and two women between 18 and 49 years of age. For each donor, CD4 naive and CD4 memory were each given three plates, CD8 naive was given two plates, and CD8 memory was given one plate. Blood TCR repertoires of about five healthy adults were deeply sequenced to estimate repertoire size and the extent of clonotype sharing between individuals. To increase sequencing depth and limit assay-specific biases, TCR repertoire library preparation and sequencing were carried out by different laboratories using diverse techniques. Per donor, leukapheresis produced somewhere between about 0.8 and 9.5 billion PBMCs.

Trimming takes 6 bases from V and 3 bases from J, and the germline ends sit 12 bases apart. CDR1 and CDR2 are drawn from the germline V gene (reference sequence): MNHEY, SMNVEV. Taken from cysteine to phenylalanine, the CDR3 has 14 residues. The CDR3 DNA has 42 bases and is translated from base 1. Overall study results and their limits: Even with the large sequencing depth, rarefaction of the sorted-subset datasets indicated that sequencing was incomplete. Sampling was restricted to blood, and TCR repertoires in tissue are likely to differ from TCR repertoires in blood. Compared with non-shared clonotypes, the clonotypes found in all four sorted-subset donors had higher generation probabilities. Pairwise subsampling indicated that sequencing depth was expected to affect the degree of clonotype sharing among donors. Because the study included only a small number of donors, the genetic and exposure-history diversity represented was limited. Larger estimated clonotype richness was generally found for naive subsets than for memory subsets. Approximately 5% of naive CD4, 3.5% of naive CD8, about 2.5% of memory CD4, and approximately 0.39% of memory CD8 clonotypes were shared across several donors.

For the CD8 naive samples, CD45RO-negative cells were positively selected for CCR7, yielding a CD45RA+CCR7+ population from which TemRA cells were excluded. The donors were healthy, HIV-negative adults who had no recently reported acute infections or vaccinations. All donors were Caucasian adults living in Nashville, Tennessee, USA. Blood was obtained by leukapheresis, after which PBMCs were separated by Ficoll-Histopaque density gradient centrifugation and cryopreserved in liquid nitrogen vapor phase. Analytical flow cytometry was used to check the purity and quantity of every magnetically sorted T cell population. From each sorted fraction, genomic DNA was isolated and quantified by UV absorbance on a Nanodrop 2000c.

Recombination joined TRBV27 with TRBJ1-5; no D gene is confidently identified. The sample taken for sequencing was naive CD8+ T cells sorted from blood. What the cell subset or site label conveys for this sample: CD45RA+CCR7+. The sequence was collected from a man aged 25 to 40 in good health. The DNA sequence follows: TGTGCCAGCAGGCCCTGGCAGTCCAATCAGCCCCAGCATTTT. The translation is CASRPWQSNQPQHF.